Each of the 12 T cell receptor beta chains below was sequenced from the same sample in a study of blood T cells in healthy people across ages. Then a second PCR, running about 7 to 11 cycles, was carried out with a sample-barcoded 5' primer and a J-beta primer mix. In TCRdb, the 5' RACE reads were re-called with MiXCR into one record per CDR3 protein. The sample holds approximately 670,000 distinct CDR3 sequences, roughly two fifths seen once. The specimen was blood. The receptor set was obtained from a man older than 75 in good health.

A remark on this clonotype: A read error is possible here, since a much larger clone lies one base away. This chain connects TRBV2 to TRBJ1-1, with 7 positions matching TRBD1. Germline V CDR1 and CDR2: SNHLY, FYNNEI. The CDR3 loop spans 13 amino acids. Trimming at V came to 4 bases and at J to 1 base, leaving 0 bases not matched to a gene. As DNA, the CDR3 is TGTGCCAGCAGTGGACAGGGGAACACTGAAGCTTTCTTT. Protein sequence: CASSGQGNTEAFF.

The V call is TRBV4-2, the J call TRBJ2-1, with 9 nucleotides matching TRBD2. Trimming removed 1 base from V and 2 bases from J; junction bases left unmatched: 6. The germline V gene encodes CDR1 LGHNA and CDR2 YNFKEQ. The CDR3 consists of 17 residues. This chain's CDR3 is CASSQVAREGAYNEQFF. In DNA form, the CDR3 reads TGTGCCAGCAGCCAAGTCGCGCGGGAGGGGGCCTACAATGAGCAGTTCTTC.

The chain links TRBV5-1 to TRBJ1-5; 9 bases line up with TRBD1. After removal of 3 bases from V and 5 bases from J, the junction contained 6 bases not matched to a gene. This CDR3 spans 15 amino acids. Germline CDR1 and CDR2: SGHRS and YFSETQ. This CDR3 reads CASSYDRGRDQPQHF. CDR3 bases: TGCGCCAGCAGCTACGACAGGGGGAGGGATCAGCCCCAGCATTTT.

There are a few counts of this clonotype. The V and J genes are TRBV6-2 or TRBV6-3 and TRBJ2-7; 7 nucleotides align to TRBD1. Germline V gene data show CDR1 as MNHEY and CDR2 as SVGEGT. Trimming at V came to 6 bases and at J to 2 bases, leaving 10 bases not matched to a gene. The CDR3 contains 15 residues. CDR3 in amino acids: CASRPARQGAYEQYF. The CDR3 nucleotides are TGTGCCAGCAGACCCGCCCGACAGGGAGCCTACGAGCAGTACTTC.

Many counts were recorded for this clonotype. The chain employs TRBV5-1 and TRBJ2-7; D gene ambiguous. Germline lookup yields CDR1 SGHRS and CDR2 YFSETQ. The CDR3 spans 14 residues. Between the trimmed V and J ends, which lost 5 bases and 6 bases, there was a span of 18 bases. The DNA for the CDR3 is TGCGCCAGCAGTATAGGGAATTCGCTACCCGAGCAGTACTTC. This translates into CASSIGNSLPEQYF.

The CDR3 sequence is CSASIPGQMNTEAFF. CDR3 in DNA: TGCAGTGCTAGCATACCGGGACAGATGAACACTGAAGCTTTCTTT. V is TRBV20-1 and J is TRBJ1-1; 7 nucleotides line up with TRBD1. This CDR3 region has 15 residues. After removal of 3 bases from V and 0 bases from J, the junction contained 7 bases not matched to a gene. Germline CDR1 and CDR2: DFQATT and SNEGSKA (reference sequence).

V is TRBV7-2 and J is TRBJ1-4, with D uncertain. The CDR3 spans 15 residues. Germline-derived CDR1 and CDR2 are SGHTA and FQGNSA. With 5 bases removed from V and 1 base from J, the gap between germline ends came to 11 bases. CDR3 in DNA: TGTGCCAGCAGCCTTGAAGGGAAAACTAATGAAAAACTGTTTTTT. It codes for CASSLEGKTNEKLFF.

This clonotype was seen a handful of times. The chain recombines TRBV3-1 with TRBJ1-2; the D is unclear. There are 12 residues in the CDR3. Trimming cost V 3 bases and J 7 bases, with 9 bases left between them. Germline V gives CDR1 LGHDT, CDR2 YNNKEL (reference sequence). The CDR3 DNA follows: TGTGCCAGCAGCCAGGGCAGAGCTGGCTACACCTTC. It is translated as CASSQGRAGYTF.

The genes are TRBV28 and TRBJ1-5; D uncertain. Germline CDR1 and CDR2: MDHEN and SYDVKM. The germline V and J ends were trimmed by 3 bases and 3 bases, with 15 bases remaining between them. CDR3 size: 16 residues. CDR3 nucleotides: TGTGCCAGCAGTTTCCCGGGCCGCGGGGTCAATCAGCCCCAGCATTTT. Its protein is CASSFPGRGVNQPQHF.

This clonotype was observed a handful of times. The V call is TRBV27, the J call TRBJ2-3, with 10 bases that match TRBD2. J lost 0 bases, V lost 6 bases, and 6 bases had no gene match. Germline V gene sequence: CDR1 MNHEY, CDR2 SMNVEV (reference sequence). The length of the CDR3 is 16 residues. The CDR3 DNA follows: TGTGCCAGCAGGCAGAGGACTAGCGGTAGCACAGATACGCAGTATTTT. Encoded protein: CASRQRTSGSTDTQYF.

The CDR3 DNA follows: TGTGCCAGCAGCCCCGGCCGACTAGCGGGGGGCCACTGCGAGCAGTACTTC. This sequence encodes CASSPGRLAGGHCEQYF. This chain joins TRBV7-9 and TRBJ2-5, with 13 bases identical to TRBD2. The last part of the DNA fits TRBJ2-7 better; the J call may be wrong. This CDR3 is 17 amino acids long. Looked up from germline, CDR1 is SEHNR and CDR2 is FQNEAQ (reference sequence).

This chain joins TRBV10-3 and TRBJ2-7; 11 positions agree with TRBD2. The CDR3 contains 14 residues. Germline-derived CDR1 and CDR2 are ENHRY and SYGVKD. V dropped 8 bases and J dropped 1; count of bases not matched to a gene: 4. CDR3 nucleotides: TGTGCCATCGGTGGACTAGCGGGTTCCTACGAGCAGTACTTC. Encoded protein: CAIGGLAGSYEQYF.